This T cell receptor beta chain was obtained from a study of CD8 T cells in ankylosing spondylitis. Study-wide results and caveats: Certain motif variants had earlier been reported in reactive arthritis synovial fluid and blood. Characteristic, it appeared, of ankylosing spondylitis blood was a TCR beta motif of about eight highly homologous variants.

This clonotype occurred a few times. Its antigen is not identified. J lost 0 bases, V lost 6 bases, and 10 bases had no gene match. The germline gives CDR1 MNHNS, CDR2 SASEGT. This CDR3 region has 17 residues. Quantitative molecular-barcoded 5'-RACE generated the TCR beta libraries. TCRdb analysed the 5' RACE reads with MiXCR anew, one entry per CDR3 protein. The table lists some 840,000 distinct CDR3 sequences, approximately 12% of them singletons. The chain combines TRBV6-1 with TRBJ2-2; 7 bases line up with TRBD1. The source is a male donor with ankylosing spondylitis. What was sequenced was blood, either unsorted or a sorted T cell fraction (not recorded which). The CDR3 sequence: CASRGTVSSANTGELFF. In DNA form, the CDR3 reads TGTGCCAGCAGGGGGACAGTGTCGTCCGCGAACACCGGGGAGCTGTTTTTT.